Presented here are 8 T cell receptor beta chains from one specimen sequenced in a study of blood T cell repertoires in COVID-19. Generated by immunoSEQ multiplex PCR, the TCRdb table keeps only in-frame clones and is missing some. The table lists around 150,000 clones, less than 80% of them singletons. Sequencing input: peripheral blood. The source of these receptors is a woman of 80 years or more with active or convalescent COVID-19.

The rearrangement uses TRBV18 and TRBJ1-1; D gene ambiguous. The CDR3 totals 15 residues. CDR1 and CDR2 (germline): KGHSH, LQKENI. Trimming took 1 base from V and 0 from J, leaving 9 bases between them. CDR3 DNA sequence: TGTGCCAGCTCACCACGGGCAGCAATGAACACTGAAGCTTTCTTT. This sequence encodes CASSPRAAMNTEAFF.

This chain uses TRBV5-6 with TRBJ1-2, with D uncertain. The CDR3 length is 16 residues. V was cut by 2 bases and J by 3 bases, with 17 bases left in between. Germline V gene lookup returns CDR1 SGHDT and CDR2 YYEEEE. CDR3 protein: CASSLVRAQWYYGYTF. For the CDR3, the DNA is TGTGCCAGCAGCTTAGTGCGCGCACAGTGGTACTATGGCTACACCTTC.

The J gene is TRBJ2-2, the V gene TRBV2, with D maybe TRBD1 (5 bases). The V gene lost 6 bases and the J gene lost 4 bases, with 9 bases spanning the gap. CDR3 length: 13 residues. Looked up from germline, CDR1 is SNHLY and CDR2 is FYNNEI. The DNA of the CDR3 is TGTGCCAGCAGAACAGGAATCACCGGGGAGCTGTTTTTT. This codes for CASRTGITGELFF.

V usage is TRBV6-5 and J usage is TRBJ1-5; D remains unclear. The CDR3 spans 13 residues. V lost 6 bases, J lost 1 base, and 7 bases lay in between. CDR1 is MNHEY, CDR2 SVGAGI, per germline. The CDR3 protein is CASRGDSNQPQHF. As DNA, the CDR3 is TGTGCCAGCAGAGGAGACAGCAATCAGCCCCAGCATTTT.

This chain uses TRBV5-4 with TRBJ2-3; D might be TRBD2 (6 bases). V was shortened by 4 bases and J by 2 bases, with 20 bases between the two germline ends. Germline assignment: CDR1 SGHNT and CDR2 YYREEE (reference sequence). The CDR3 spans 17 residues. The CDR3 sequence is CASSPALAARSTDTQYF. For the CDR3, the DNA is TGTGCCAGCAGCCCCGCCTTAGCGGCTCGTTCCACAGATACGCAGTATTTT.

The rearrangement uses TRBV12-2 and TRBJ2-7; whether TRBD2, the table's D call, matches the DNA was not checked. TRBV12-2 is deemed a pseudogene. This CDR3 has 16 amino acids. The CDR3, as DNA: TGTGCAAGTCGCAATAAACTAGCGGGGGAAACCTACGAGCAGTACTTC. It yields the protein CASRNKLAGETYEQYF.

The J gene is TRBJ2-3, the V gene TRBV5-4; D might be TRBD1 (5 bases). This CDR3 comprises 15 residues. V shed 0 bases and J shed 0 bases, with 8 bases lying between them. The germline CDR1 and CDR2 sequences are SGHNT and YYREEE (reference sequence). In nucleotides, the CDR3 is TGTGCCAGCAGCTTGGACAGGAGTAGCACAGATACGCAGTATTTT. It is translated as CASSLDRSSTDTQYF.

The chain combines TRBV12-5 with TRBJ2-7; D uncertain. V was trimmed by 4 bases and J by 2 bases, leaving 9 bases between them. Germline V gene lookup returns CDR1 LGHNT and CDR2 FRNRAP. The CDR3 is made up of 13 amino acids. Written as DNA, the CDR3 is TGTGCTAGTGGTTCTCACTCAACCTACGAGCAGTACTTC. As protein: CASGSHSTYEQYF.